The T cell receptor (beta chain) under discussion was sequenced for a study of persistence of HIV-infected CD4 T cells. Overall study context: Blood samples, up to roughly 200 mL, came from multiple time points, except a couple of leukapheresis donors sampled once.

This was the immunoSEQ version 4 assay in survey mode. Sequencing was performed with immunoSEQ multiplex PCR; in TCRdb, only in-frame clones are kept and a portion is missing. The top ten hold under 2% of the sample, which has 35,000 to 55,000 clones, just over 90% seen once. Cells were stimulated nonspecifically with anti-CD3/anti-CD28 magnetic beads. Sorting selected CD4+ T cells upregulating both CD40 ligand and CD69. Donors were HIV-1-infected adults who began suppressive ART during chronic infection. Before stimulation, PBMCs underwent CD8+ T cell depletion. This CDR3 region has 15 residues. Germline CDR1 is MGHRA and CDR2 is YSYEKL. V dropped 4 bases and J dropped 4; count of bases not matched to a gene: 9. On this clone: What it recognizes is unknown.

The chain joins TRBV4-1 to TRBJ2-7, with 8 bases aligning to TRBD1. The source material was CD4+ T cells sorted from PBMCs after roughly 20-hour stimulation, sampled from a patient who received antiretroviral therapy. The sequence was obtained from an adult man with HIV who was CMV-seropositive. CDR3 protein: CASSPPDRVAYEQYF. CDR3 bases: TGCGCCAGCAGCCCCCCGGACAGGGTGGCTTACGAGCAGTACTTC.